This paragraph reports one T cell receptor (beta chain). Its antigen remains unknown. This sample was included in a study of breast tumors, draining lymph nodes, adjacent tissues. Study-level findings and limits: Luminal-like breast cancer showed significantly greater tumor-nontumor repertoire similarity than basal-like breast cancer did. Tumors had less TCR diversity than lymph nodes, more than nontumor tissue.

TCRdb independently ran MiXCR on the multiplex PCR reads; one entry per CDR3 protein. The table includes about 230,000 distinct CDR3 sequences, approximately 30% detected once. This CDR3 is 12 amino acids long. Between the trimmed V and J ends, which lost 3 bases and 2 bases, there was a span of 5 bases. Per germline, CDR1 SGHTS and CDR2 YDEGEE. The lymph nodes were axillary draining lymph nodes from breast cancer patients. The chain recombines TRBV5-8 with TRBJ2-5; D is unresolved. The receptor's source is a female donor with breast cancer. Some clones in this sample may be carry-over from other donors' samples. Sequencing was done on a sample of axillary lymph node tissue. CDR3 nucleotide sequence: TGTGCCAGCAGCTCGAGACAAGAGACCCAGTACTTC. It translates to CASSSRQETQYF.